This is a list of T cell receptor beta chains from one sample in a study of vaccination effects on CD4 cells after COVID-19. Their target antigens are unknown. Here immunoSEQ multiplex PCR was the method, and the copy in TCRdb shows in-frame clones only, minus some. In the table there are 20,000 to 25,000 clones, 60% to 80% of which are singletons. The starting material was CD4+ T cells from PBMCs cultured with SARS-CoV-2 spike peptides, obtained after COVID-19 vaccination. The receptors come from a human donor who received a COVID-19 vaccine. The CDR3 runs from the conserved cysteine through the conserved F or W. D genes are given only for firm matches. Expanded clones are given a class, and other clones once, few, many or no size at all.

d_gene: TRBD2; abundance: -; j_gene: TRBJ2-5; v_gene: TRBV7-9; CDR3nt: TGTGCCAGCAGCCCCATCGGACTAGCGGGAGGTGAGACCCAGTACTTC; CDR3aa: CASSPIGLAGGETQYF
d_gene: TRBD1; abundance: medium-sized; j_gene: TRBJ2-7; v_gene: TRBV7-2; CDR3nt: TGTGCCAGCAAGGACAGGGGGCAACTCGAGCAGTACTTC; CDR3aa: CASKDRGQLEQYF
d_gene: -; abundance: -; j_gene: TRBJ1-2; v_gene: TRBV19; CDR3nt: TGTGCCAGTAGTCCCCGGGGGGGACCTTATGGCTACACCTTC; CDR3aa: CASSPRGGPYGYTF
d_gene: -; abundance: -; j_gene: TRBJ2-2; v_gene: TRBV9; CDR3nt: TGTGCCAGCAGCGTAGCCTTGGGTATGCGCGGGGAGCTGTTTTTT; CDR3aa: CASSVALGMRGELFF
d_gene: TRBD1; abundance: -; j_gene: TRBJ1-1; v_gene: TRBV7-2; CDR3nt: TGTGCCAGCAGCTTACAAGGGGGCAGGGCCACTGAAGCTTTCTTT; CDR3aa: CASSLQGGRATEAFF
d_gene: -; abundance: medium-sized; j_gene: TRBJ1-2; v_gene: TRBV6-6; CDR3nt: TGTGCCAGCAGTTACTCGAAAGGGGATTTAAATGGCTACACCTTC; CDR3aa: CASSYSKGDLNGYTF
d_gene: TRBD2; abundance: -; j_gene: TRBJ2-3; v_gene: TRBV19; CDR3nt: TGTGCCACGGGACTAGCGGGAGAAGATACGCAGTATTTT; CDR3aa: CATGLAGEDTQYF
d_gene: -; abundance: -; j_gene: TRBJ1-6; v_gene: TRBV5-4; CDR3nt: TGTGCCAGCACCCTCGGGGGGGTCAATAATTCACCCCTCCACTTT; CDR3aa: CASTLGGVNNSPLHF
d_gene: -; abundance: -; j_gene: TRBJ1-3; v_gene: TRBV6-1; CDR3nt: TGTGCCAGCAGTGATCAGGGCTTATCTGGAAACACCATATATTTT; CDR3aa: CASSDQGLSGNTIYF
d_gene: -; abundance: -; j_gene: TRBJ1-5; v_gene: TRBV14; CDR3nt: TGTGCCAGCATGGACCTTCGCAATCAGCCCCAGCATTTT; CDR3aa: CASMDLRNQPQHF
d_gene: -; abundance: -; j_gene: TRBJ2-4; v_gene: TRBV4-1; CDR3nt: TGCGCCAGCAGCCAAGATATTAGACAATACAAAAACATTCAGTACTTC; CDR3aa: CASSQDIRQYKNIQYF
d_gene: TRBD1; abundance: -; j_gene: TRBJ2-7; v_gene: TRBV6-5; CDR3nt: TGTGCCAGCAGTTACTCGCCGGGACAGGGCAACGAGCAGTACTTC; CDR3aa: CASSYSPGQGNEQYF
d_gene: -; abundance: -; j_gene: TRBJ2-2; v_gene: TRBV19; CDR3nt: TGTGCCAGTAGTATTGGGACCCTGAACACCGGGGAGCTGTTTTTT; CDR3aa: CASSIGTLNTGELFF
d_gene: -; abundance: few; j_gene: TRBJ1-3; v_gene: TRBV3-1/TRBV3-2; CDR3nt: TGTGCCAGCAGCCAACCCGGTAACTCTGGAAACACCATATATTTT; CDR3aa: CASSQPGNSGNTIYF
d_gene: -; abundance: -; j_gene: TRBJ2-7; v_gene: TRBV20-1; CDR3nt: TGCAGTGCTAGTGTCCGCCCCTACGAGCAGTACTTC; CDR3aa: CSASVRPYEQYF
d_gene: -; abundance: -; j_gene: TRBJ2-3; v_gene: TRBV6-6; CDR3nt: TGTGCCAGCTCGGGTGGGGCAGATACGCAGTATTTT; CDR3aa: CASSGGADTQYF
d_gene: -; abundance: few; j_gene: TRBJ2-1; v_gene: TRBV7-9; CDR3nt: TGTGCCAGCAGCCCAATTACACCCCTAAGTGGCAATGAGCAGTTCTTC; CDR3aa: CASSPITPLSGNEQFF
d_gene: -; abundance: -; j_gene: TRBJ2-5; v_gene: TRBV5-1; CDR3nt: TGCGCCAGCAGCCCAGGCCAAGAGACCCAGTACTTC; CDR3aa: CASSPGQETQYF
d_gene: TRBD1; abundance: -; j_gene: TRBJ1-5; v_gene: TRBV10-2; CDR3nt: TGCGCCAGCAGTGAGTCCGGGAGGACAGGGGGCAATCAGCCCCAGCATTTT; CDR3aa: CASSESGRTGGNQPQHF
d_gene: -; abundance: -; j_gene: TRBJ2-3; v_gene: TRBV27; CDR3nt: TGTGCCAGCTTGCCCGGGCACCCCACAGATACGCAGTATTTT; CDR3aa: CASLPGHPTDTQYF
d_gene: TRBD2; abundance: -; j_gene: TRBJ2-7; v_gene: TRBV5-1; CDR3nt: TGCGCCAGCAGCTTGGGCAGCGGGGGGACCTACGAGCAGTACTTC; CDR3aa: CASSLGSGGTYEQYF
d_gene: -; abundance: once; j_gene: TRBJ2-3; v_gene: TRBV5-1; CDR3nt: TGCGCCAGCAGCTCGGGAAGGGCCGGCTCAGATACGCAGTATTTT; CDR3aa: CASSSGRAGSDTQYF
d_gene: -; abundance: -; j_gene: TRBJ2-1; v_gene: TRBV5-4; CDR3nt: TGTGCCAGCAGCTTAACGGGAGCCTCCTACAATGAGCAGTTCTTC; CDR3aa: CASSLTGASYNEQFF
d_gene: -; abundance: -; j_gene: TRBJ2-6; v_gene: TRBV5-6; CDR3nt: TGTGCCAGCAGCTTGGCGGGTCCAGGGGCCAACGTCCTGACTTTC; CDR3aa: CASSLAGPGANVLTF
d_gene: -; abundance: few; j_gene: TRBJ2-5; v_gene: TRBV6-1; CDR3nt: TGTGCCAGCAGTGAAGCACCCCCCGTCACGGGGCAAGAGACCCAGTACTTC; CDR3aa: CASSEAPPVTGQETQYF
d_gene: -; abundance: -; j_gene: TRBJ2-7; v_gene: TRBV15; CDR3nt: TGTGCCACCAGCAGAGATAGTCAGGGATTCTACGAGCAGTACTTC; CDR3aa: CATSRDSQGFYEQYF
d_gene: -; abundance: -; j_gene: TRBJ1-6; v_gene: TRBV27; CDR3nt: TGTGCCAGCAGTTTAGCACAGTATAATTCACCCCTCCACTTT; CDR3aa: CASSLAQYNSPLHF
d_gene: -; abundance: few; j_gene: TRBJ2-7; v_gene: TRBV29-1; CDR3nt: TGCAGCGTTGAAATGGGGGCTAACCACGAGCAGTACTTC; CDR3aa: CSVEMGANHEQYF
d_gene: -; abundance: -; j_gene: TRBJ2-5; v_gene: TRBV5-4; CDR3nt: TGTGCCAGCAGCACGCAACTTGGGGAGACCCAGTACTTC; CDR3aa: CASSTQLGETQYF
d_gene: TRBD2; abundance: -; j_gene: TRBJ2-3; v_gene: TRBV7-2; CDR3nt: TGTGCCAGCAGCTGGCGAGCGGGGGACACAGATACGCAGTATTTT; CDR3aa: CASSWRAGDTDTQYF
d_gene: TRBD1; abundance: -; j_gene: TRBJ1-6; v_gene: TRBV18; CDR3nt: TGTGCCAGCTCTCTCGACGGGACAGCTAATTCACCCCTCCACTTT; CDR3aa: CASSLDGTANSPLHF
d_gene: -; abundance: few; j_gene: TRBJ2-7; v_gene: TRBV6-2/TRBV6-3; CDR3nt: TGTGCCAGCAGTTCACTACGAACTTCCTACGAGCAGTACTTC; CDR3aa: CASSSLRTSYEQYF
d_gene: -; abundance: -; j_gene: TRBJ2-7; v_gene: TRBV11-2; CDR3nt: TGTGCCAGCAGCGCGGACAGAGCGTACGAGCAGTACTTC; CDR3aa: CASSADRAYEQYF
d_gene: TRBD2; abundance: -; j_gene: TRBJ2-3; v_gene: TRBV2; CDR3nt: TGTGCCAGCAATGGAGCGGGGGGGTCTAGCACAGATACGCAGTATTTT; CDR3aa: CASNGAGGSSTDTQYF
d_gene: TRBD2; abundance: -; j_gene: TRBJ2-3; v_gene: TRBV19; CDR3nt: TGTGCCAGTAGTCCGGGACTAGTCTCAGATACGCAGTATTTT; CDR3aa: CASSPGLVSDTQYF
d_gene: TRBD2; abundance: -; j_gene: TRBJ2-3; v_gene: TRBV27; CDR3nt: TGTGCCAGCAGGTTTACAGGGGGCTGGACTAGCGGGAGAGAATGGACAGATACGCAGTATTTT; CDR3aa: CASRFTGGWTSGREWTDTQYF
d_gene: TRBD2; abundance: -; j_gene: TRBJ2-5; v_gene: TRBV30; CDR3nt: TGTGCCTGGAGTCAAAGCGGGACTACCCAGTACTTC; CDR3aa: CAWSQSGTTQYF
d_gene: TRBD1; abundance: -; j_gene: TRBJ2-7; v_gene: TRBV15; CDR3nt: TGTGCCACCAGCAGAGTGGGGACAGGGGGCTACGAGCAGTACTTC; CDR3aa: CATSRVGTGGYEQYF
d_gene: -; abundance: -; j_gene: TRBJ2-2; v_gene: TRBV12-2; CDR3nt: TGTGCAACACCCGGGGAGCTGTTTTTT; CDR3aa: CATPGELFF
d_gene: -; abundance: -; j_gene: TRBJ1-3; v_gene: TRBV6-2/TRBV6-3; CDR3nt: TGTGCCAGCAGTTACTCGATCGCTGTTCGTACCGCGGTAAACACCATATATTTT; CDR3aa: CASSYSIAVRTAVNTIYF
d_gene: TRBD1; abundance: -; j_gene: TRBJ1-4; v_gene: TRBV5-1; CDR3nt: TGCGCCAGCAGTTCAGGGGGCTCAGGTGAAAAACTGTTTTTT; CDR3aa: CASSSGGSGEKLFF
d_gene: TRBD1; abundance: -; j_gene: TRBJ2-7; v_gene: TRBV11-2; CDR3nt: TGTGCCAGCAGTTTGGGACAGGGTAGCGGGGAGCAGTACTTC; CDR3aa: CASSLGQGSGEQYF
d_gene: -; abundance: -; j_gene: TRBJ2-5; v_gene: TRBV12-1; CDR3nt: TGTGCCAGCAGCTTTTGGGAGACCCAGTACTTC; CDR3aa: CASSFWETQYF
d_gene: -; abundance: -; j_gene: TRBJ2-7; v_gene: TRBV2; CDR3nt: TGTGCCAGCAGGGAGGGGGACCCCGCCTACGAGCAGTACTTC; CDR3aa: CASREGDPAYEQYF
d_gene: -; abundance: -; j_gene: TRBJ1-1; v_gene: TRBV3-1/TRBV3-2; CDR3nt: TGTGCCAGCAGCCAATCCGGGGCCAAGAGCACTGAAGCTTTCTTT; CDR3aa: CASSQSGAKSTEAFF
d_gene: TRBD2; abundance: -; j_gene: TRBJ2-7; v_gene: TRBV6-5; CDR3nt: TGTGCCAGCAGTTACTCGACGGGACTAACCTACGAGCAGTACTTC; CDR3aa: CASSYSTGLTYEQYF
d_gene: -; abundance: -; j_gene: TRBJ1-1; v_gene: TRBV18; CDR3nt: TGTGCCAGCTCCCCAGGGTTGACCACTGAAGCTTTCTTT; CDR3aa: CASSPGLTTEAFF
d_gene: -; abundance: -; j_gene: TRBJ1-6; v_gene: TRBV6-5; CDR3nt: TGTGCCAGCAGTTGGACACAGCAACTCACTTCACCCCTCCACTTT; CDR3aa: CASSWTQQLTSPLHF
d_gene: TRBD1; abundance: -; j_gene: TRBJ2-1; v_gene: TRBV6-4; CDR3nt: TGTGCCAGCAGTGTGACGACAGGGAACTACAATGAGCAGTTCTTC; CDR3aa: CASSVTTGNYNEQFF
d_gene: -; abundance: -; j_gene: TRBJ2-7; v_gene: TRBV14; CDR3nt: TGTGCCAGCAGCCAGATCGGGACAACCTACTACGAGCAGTACTTC; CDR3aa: CASSQIGTTYYEQYF